This TCR beta chain was found in a study of control samples from healthy donors and cancer patients (dated by TCRdb to the early 2020s). About this clone: It has no known antigen specificity. No base quality information exists; no much larger clone differs at one position.

Preparation of the library involved the immunoSEQ multiplex PCR assay. TCRdb took this table from immuneACCESS and kept in-frame rearrangements with V and J called. Such tables lack part of the clones; where checked against another copy, unresolved V genes explain under half of the gap, and the rest is unexplained. The sample contains tens of thousands of clones, around 84% of them found a single time. The ten largest clones add up to about 9.9% of the sample. Sequencing was performed on PBMCs. This sequence originates from a man in his 60s with head and neck cancer.

The CDR3 has the sequence CASSLLAGESYEQYF. In nucleotide form, the sequence is TGTGCCAGCAGCCTTCTAGCGGGAGAATCCTACGAGCAGTACTTC. The V and J genes are TRBV3-1 (or the pseudogene TRBV3-2) and TRBJ2-7; 10 of the junction bases match TRBD2. Trimming takes 4 bases off V and 1 base off J; junction bases not matched to a gene: 4. CDR1 LGHDT and CDR2 YNNKEL are derived from the germline V gene (reference sequence). Inclusive of the bounding cysteine and phenylalanine, the CDR3 is 15 residues long. Only the CDR3 region is kept as DNA, spanning 45 bases read in frame from base 1.